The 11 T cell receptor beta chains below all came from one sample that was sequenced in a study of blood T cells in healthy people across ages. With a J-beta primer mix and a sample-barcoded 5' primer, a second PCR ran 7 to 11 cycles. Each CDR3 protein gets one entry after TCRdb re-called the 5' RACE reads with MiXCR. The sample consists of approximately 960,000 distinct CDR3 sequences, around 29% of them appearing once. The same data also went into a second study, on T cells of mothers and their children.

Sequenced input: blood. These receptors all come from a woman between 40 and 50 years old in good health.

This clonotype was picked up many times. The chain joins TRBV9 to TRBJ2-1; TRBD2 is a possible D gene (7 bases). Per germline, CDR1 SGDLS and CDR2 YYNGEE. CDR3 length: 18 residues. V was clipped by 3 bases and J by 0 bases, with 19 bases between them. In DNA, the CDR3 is TGTGCCAGCAGCGCCGGGGGGCAGGGCCCTTACTCCTACAATGAGCAGTTCTTC. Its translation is CASSAGGQGPYSYNEQFF.

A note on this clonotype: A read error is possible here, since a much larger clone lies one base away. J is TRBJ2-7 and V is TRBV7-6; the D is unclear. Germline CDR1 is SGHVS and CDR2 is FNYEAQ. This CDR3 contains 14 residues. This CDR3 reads CARSTTGPSYEQYF. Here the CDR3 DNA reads TGTGCCCGCAGCACAACCGGGCCCTCGTACGAGCAGTACTTC. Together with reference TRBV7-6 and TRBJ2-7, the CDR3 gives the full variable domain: GAGVSQSPRYKVTKRGQDVALRCDPISGHVSLYWYRQALGQGPEFLTYFNYEAQQDKSGLPNDRFSAERPEGSISTLTIQRTEQRDSAMYRCARSTTGPSYEQYFGPGTRLTVT.

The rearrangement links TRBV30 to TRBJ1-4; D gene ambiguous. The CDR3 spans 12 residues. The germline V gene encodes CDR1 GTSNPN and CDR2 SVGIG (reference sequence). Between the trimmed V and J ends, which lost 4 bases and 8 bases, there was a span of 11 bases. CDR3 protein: CAWNRVKEKLFF. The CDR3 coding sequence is TGTGCCTGGAATAGGGTAAAGGAAAAACTGTTTTTT.

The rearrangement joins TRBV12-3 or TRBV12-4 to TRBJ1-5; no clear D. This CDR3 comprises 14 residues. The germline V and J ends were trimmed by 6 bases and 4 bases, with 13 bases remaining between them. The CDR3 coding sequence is TGTGCCAGCAGGTTTGACGCCTCTAATCAGCCCCAGCATTTT. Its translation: CASRFDASNQPQHF.

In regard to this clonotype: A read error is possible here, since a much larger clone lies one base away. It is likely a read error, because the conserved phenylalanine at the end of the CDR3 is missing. Here the CDR3 reads CASSQVGNEQYC. The CDR3 DNA sequence: TGTGCCAGCTCGCAGGTTGGGAACGAGCAGTACTGC. The chain is built from TRBV28 and TRBJ2-5, with D uncertain. With the DNA end fitting TRBJ2-7 better, the J assignment may be wrong. Per the germline V gene, CDR1 is MDHEN and CDR2 is SYDVKM. The CDR3 runs 12 residues.

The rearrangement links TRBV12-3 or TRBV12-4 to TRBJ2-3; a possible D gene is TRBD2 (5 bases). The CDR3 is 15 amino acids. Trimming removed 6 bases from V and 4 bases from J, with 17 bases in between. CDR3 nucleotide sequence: TGTGCCAGCAGGGCATCGGGAAGGGAAGCAGATACGCAGTATTTT. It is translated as CASRASGREADTQYF.

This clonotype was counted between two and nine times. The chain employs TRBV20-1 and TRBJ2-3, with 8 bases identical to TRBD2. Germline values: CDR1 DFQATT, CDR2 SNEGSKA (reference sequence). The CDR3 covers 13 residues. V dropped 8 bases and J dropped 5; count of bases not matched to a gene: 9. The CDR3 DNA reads TGCAGTCACATAGGGCTAGCGGGAGATACGCAGTATTTT. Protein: CSHIGLAGDTQYF.

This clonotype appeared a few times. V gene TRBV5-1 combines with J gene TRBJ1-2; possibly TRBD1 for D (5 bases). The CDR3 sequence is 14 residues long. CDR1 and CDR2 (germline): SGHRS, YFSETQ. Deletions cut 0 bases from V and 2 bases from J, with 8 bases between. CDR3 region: CASSLDNRNYGYTF. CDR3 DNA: TGCGCCAGCAGCTTGGATAACAGGAACTATGGCTACACCTTC.

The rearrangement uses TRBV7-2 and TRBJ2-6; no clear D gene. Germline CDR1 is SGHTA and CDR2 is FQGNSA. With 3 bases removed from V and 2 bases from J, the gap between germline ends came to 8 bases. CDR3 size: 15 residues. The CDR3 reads CASSFPYPGANVLTF. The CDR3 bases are TGTGCCAGCAGCTTCCCATACCCTGGGGCCAACGTCCTGACTTTC.

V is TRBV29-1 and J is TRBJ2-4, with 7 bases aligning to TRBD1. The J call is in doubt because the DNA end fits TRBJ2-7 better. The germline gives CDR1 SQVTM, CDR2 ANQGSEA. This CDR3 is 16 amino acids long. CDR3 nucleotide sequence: TGCAGCGTGATGACTGGGACAGTGAGGGGTTGGTACGAGCAGTACTTC. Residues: CSVMTGTVRGWYEQYF.

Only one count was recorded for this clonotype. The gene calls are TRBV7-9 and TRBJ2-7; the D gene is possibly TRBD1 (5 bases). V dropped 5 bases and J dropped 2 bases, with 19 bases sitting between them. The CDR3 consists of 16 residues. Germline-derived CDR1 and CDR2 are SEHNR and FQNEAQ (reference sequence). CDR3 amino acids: CASSQRGPPLPYEQYF. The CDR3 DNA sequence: TGTGCCAGCAGCCAAAGGGGCCCACCACTCCCCTACGAGCAGTACTTC.